The 10 T cell receptor beta chains listed next were all sequenced from one sample in a study of vaccination and CD4 T cells after COVID-19 (dated by TCRdb to between 2022 and 2023). Sample treatment or condition, as interpreted from the label and publication: approximately 11-day PBMC culture with coronavirus spike peptide pools or control peptides (ViraFEST assay). Libraries were prepared through PCR. The sequencer listed for this sample is Illumina iSeq 100. At the Johns Hopkins FTIC core, DNA from the cultured CD4+ T cells underwent TCR sequencing with the Oncomine TCR Beta short-read assay. TCRdb reprocessed the public reads (quality trimming at Q25 with fastp, clone calling with MiXCR) and kept in-frame beta chains. Merged by CDR3 protein, the rows form single entries marked with the most common genes and DNA. In all, the sample holds some 25,000 distinct CDR3 sequences, and less than 80% of those were seen once. The ten largest clonotypes hold approximately 7.8% of the sample.

Their cognate antigens are unknown. The sequencing input was CD4+ T cells from blood, cultured in vitro. The origin of the receptors is a human donor who had recovered from COVID-19.

The chain links TRBV20-1 to TRBJ2-2; 8 bases align to TRBD2. The V segment lost 3 bases and the J segment 7 bases; nucleotides outside the gene matches: 7. From germline, CDR1 is DFQATT and CDR2 SNEGSKA (reference sequence). This CDR3 has 14 residues. CDR3 sequence reads: CSASPVAGNGELFF. In nucleotides, the CDR3 is TGCAGTGCTAGCCCGGTAGCGGGAAACGGGGAGCTGTTTTTT.

The J gene is TRBJ2-3, the V gene TRBV20-1, with D possibly matching TRBD2 (5 bases). The V end lost 6 bases, the J end lost 3 bases, and 19 bases lay between the germline ends. Germline loops: CDR1 DFQATT, CDR2 SNEGSKA (reference sequence). The CDR3 has 15 residues. The CDR3 protein is CSAHDYLAPTDTQYF. DNA of the CDR3: TGCAGTGCCCATGACTATCTAGCTCCTACAGATACGCAGTATTTT.

J is TRBJ2-7 and V is TRBV10-3; 10 nucleotides align to TRBD2. V gave up 0 bases and J gave up 7 bases; unmatched junction bases: 3. In germline, CDR1 is ENHRY, CDR2 SYGVKD. The CDR3 extends over 14 amino acids. CDR3 nucleotide sequence: TGTGCCATCAGTGAGTCTAGCGGGAGGAGGGAGCAGTACTTC. It yields the protein CAISESSGRREQYF.

This clonotype was detected a few times. The chain joins TRBV6-2 or TRBV6-3 to TRBJ2-1; possible D gene TRBD1, 5 bases. CDR1 is MNHEY, CDR2 SVGEGT, per germline. The CDR3 has 16 residues. V lost 6 bases to trimming and J lost 0 bases, with 15 bases between them. The CDR3 loop reads CASRNGAYSSYNEQFF. Written as DNA, the CDR3 is TGTGCCAGCAGAAATGGGGCTTATAGCTCCTACAATGAGCAGTTCTTC.

The V and J genes are TRBV11-2 and TRBJ1-2; D might be TRBD1 (6 bases). The CDR3 length is 15 residues. V was trimmed by 4 bases and J by 6 bases, leaving 18 bases between them. Germline-derived CDR1 and CDR2 are SGHAT and FQNNGV. The CDR3 sequence: CASSSRGRVPHGYTF. For the CDR3, the DNA is TGTGCCAGCAGCTCCCGGGGGCGCGTCCCTCATGGCTACACCTTC.

The V gene is TRBV11-2, the J gene TRBJ1-5, with TRBD1 matching over 10 bases. Germline CDR1 SGHAT, CDR2 FQNNGV. Trimming took 5 bases from V and 2 from J; bases not matched to a gene: 3. CDR3 size: 15 residues. The CDR3 loop is CASSGDRGGNQPQHF. The CDR3 coding sequence is TGTGCCAGCAGCGGGGACAGGGGAGGCAATCAGCCCCAGCATTTT.

The chain is built from TRBV7-2 and TRBJ2-3, with D tentatively TRBD1 (6 bases). V was shortened by 1 base and J by 5 bases, with 16 bases between the two germline ends. This CDR3 is built from 16 residues. From germline, CDR1 is SGHTA and CDR2 FQGNSA. The CDR3 protein is CASSLGGTLDRDTQYF. Written as DNA, the CDR3 is TGTGCCAGCAGCTTAGGTGGGACATTGGACCGAGATACGCAGTATTTT.

V gene TRBV24-1 combines with J gene TRBJ1-5; a possible D gene is TRBD1 (6 bases). The V and J ends lost 3 bases and 4 bases respectively, with 15 bases between them. The V gene's germline CDR1 is KGHDR and CDR2 SFDVKD. This CDR3 contains 16 residues. The CDR3 loop is CATSDSQGTPNQPQHF. The CDR3 DNA sequence: TGTGCCACCAGTGATAGCCAGGGGACCCCGAATCAGCCCCAGCATTTT.

This clonotype is a singleton in its sample. The chain carries TRBV6-4 and TRBJ2-2, with a tentative D call TRBD2 (6 bases). The V and J ends lost 0 bases and 7 bases respectively, with 12 bases between them. Germline loops: CDR1 MRHNA, CDR2 SNTAGT. The CDR3 extends over 15 amino acids. DNA of the CDR3: TGTGCCAGCAGTGACTCGCATGGAGGGAACGGGGAGCTGTTTTTT. Translating it yields CASSDSHGGNGELFF.

V and J are TRBV9 and TRBJ2-5; D is undetermined. V gave up 0 bases and J gave up 11 bases, with 17 bases separating them. This CDR3 spans 14 amino acids. Germline assignment: CDR1 SGDLS and CDR2 YYNGEE. The CDR3 region has the DNA TGTGCCAGCAGCGTAGAAGTGGTGTCGGACCAACAGTACTTC. Protein: CASSVEVVSDQQYF.